This passage covers 16 T cell receptor beta chains from one sample sequenced in a study of cytotoxic CD8 clonotypes in ibrutinib-treated CLL. Using immunoSEQ multiplex PCR, the repertoire was profiled, and TCRdb retains in-frame clones only, with some absent. The data show 150,000 to 200,000 clones, roughly four fifths seen once. The sequenced sample was PBMCs, obtained after 24 months of ibrutinib treatment. The source is a human donor with chronic lymphocytic leukemia.

The rearrangement uses TRBV6-5 and TRBJ2-7, with D perhaps matching TRBD1 or TRBD2 (5 bases each). V lost 8 bases and J 3 bases, leaving 17 bases between the germline ends. Germline assignment: CDR1 MNHEY and CDR2 SVGAGI. This CDR3 is built from 14 residues. The CDR3 is CASAVRGQGYEQYF. For the CDR3, the DNA is TGTGCCAGCGCAGTACGGGGCCAGGGCTACGAGCAGTACTTC.

This sequence joins TRBV11-3 and TRBJ1-1; D is unresolved. Germline CDR1 is SGHNT and CDR2 is YENEEA. V lost 3 bases to trimming and J lost 1 base, with 6 bases between them. This CDR3 has 13 amino acids. The CDR3 DNA reads as TGTGCCAGCAGCTTGGGAAAGAACACTGAAGCTTTCTTT. Protein product: CASSLGKNTEAFF.

The rearrangement joins TRBV10-2 to TRBJ2-1, with a possible D match to TRBD2 (8 bases). The germline CDR1 and CDR2 sequences are WSHSY and SAAADI. The CDR3 consists of 15 residues. V gave up 0 bases and J gave up 10 bases, with 16 bases separating them. CDR3 bases: TGCGCCAGCAGTGAGTCGAAGGGGGCTAGCGGGGAGCAGTTCTTC. This translates into CASSESKGASGEQFF.

The chain's CDR3 is CASSFQGGETQYF. The CDR3 DNA reads TGCGCCAGCAGCTTCCAGGGTGGGGAGACCCAGTACTTC. The V call is TRBV5-1, the J call TRBJ2-5; perhaps TRBD1 as D (5 bases). CDR1 is SGHRS, CDR2 YFSETQ, per germline. V lost 2 bases and J lost 5, with 10 bases in between. The CDR3 consists of 13 residues.

J is TRBJ2-2 and V is TRBV4-1; no definite D call. The germline V and J ends were trimmed by 0 bases and 4 bases, with 12 bases remaining between them. Germline V CDR1 and CDR2: MGHRA, YSYEKL. The CDR3 length is 16 residues. The CDR3 spells CASSQDRFGSTGELFF. CDR3 nucleotide sequence: TGCGCCAGCAGCCAAGATAGGTTCGGTAGCACCGGGGAGCTGTTTTTT.

This clone was picked up one time. The chain couples TRBV7-9 to TRBJ1-2; maybe TRBD1 (6 bases). The germline CDR1 and CDR2 sequences are SEHNR and FQNEAQ (reference sequence). V gave up 5 bases and J gave up 3 bases, with 13 bases separating them. The CDR3 covers 14 residues. The CDR3 DNA is TGTGCCAGCAGCCAAGGGGGGGTAGACTATGGCTACACCTTC. Translated, it gives CASSQGGVDYGYTF.

This chain's CDR3 is CAWSWRDNQPQHF. The DNA of the CDR3 is TGTGCCTGGAGCTGGAGGGACAATCAGCCCCAGCATTTT. The rearrangement links TRBV30 to TRBJ1-5; D not certain. The CDR3 loop spans 13 amino acids. The V gene lost 3 bases and the J gene lost 3 bases, with 9 bases spanning the gap. Germline assignment: CDR1 GTSNPN and CDR2 SVGIG (reference sequence).

The rearrangement links TRBV11-3 to TRBJ1-1; D might be TRBD1 (6 bases). The CDR3 is 13 amino acids. The germline V gene has CDR1 SGHNT and CDR2 YENEEA. The V end was cut by 2 bases, the J end by 6 bases, with 10 bases between. CDR3 nucleotides: TGTGCCAGCAGCTTATATGAGGGGGCTGAAGCTTTCTTT. Protein product: CASSLYEGAEAFF. The whole variable domain, remainder taken from reference TRBV11-3 and TRBJ1-1, is EAGVVQSPRYKIIEKKQPVAFWCNPISGHNTLYWYLQNLGQGPELLIRYENEEAVDDSQLPKDRFSAERLKGVDSTLKIQPAELGDSAVYLCASSLYEGAEAFFGQGTRLTVV.

Comments on this clone: The sample has other DNA sequences that encode this CDR3 too. The V call is TRBV5-1, the J call TRBJ1-4, with a possible D match to TRBD1 (5 bases). Trimming removed 0 bases from V and 6 bases from J, with 12 bases in between. The CDR3 has 15 residues. CDR1 and CDR2 from the germline V gene are SGHRS and YFSETQ. CDR3 region: CASSLGGGAYEKLFF. The CDR3 nucleotides are TGCGCCAGCAGCTTGGGTGGAGGGGCCTATGAAAAACTGTTTTTT.

V and J are TRBV30 and TRBJ2-1; possibly TRBD2 for D (5 bases). Per the germline V gene, CDR1 is GTSNPN and CDR2 is SVGIG (reference sequence). The CDR3 extends over 16 amino acids. CDR3 DNA: TGTGCATCGACAAGGGCAGGACTGACCTCCTACAATGAGCAGTTCTTC. Amino acids: CASTRAGLTSYNEQFF. The complete variable domain, with remaining parts taken from reference TRBV30 and TRBJ2-1, reads SQTIHQWPATLVQPVGSPLSLECTVEGTSNPNLYWYRQAAGRGLQLLFYSVGIGQISSEVPQNLSASRPQDRQFILSSKKLLLSDSGFYLCASTRAGLTSYNEQFFGPGTRLTVL.

This clone was counted once. This rearrangement joins TRBV10-2 to TRBJ1-2, with 9 nucleotides matching TRBD1. Germline trimming cut 6 bases from V and 7 bases from J; bases unmatched to any gene: 9. This CDR3 is 14 amino acids long. Germline assignment: CDR1 WSHSY and CDR2 SAAADI. CDR3 residues: CASSVMTGGSGYTF. The CDR3 DNA sequence: TGCGCCAGCAGCGTCATGACAGGGGGAAGTGGCTACACCTTC.

The rearrangement links TRBV10-3 to TRBJ1-1; perhaps TRBD1 as D (6 bases). This CDR3 region has 14 residues. Germline V gives CDR1 ENHRY, CDR2 SYGVKD. Trimming removed 2 bases at V and 5 bases at J, with 12 bases between. This CDR3 is CAISENDRTTEAFF. CDR3 nucleotide sequence: TGTGCCATCAGTGAGAACGACAGGACGACTGAAGCTTTCTTT.

The chain carries TRBV18 and TRBJ1-2; D unresolved. Looked up from germline, CDR1 is KGHSH and CDR2 is LQKENI. V shed 3 bases and J shed 2 bases, with 7 bases lying between them. CDR3 length: 13 residues. CDR3 in DNA: TGTGCCAGCTCACCCCAGGAAAACTATGGCTACACCTTC. This codes for CASSPQENYGYTF.

The gene calls are TRBV18 and TRBJ1-4; D gene uncertain. This CDR3 has 14 amino acids. Trimming cost V 5 bases and J 7 bases, with 14 bases left between them. The germline gives CDR1 KGHSH, CDR2 LQKENI. CDR3: CASSTTRLLEKLFF. The DNA for the CDR3 is TGTGCCAGCTCAACGACGCGCCTCCTTGAAAAACTGTTTTTT. The full variable domain, its missing parts supplied by reference TRBV18 and TRBJ1-4, is NAGVMQNPRHLVRRRGQEARLRCSPMKGHSHVYWYRQLPEEGLKFMVYLQKENIIDESGMPKERFSAEFPKEGPSILRIQQVVRGDSAAYFCASSTTRLLEKLFFGSGTQLSVL.

The chain combines TRBV19 with TRBJ1-5, with D tentatively TRBD1 (6 bases). V lost 4 bases to trimming and J lost 7 bases, with 11 bases between them. Germline V gene sequence: CDR1 LNHDA, CDR2 SQIVND (reference sequence). The CDR3 contains 13 residues. The CDR3 DNA sequence: TGTGCCAGTAGTACGAAAGGGGGACAGCCCCAGCATTTT. Translation: CASSTKGGQPQHF.

V and J are TRBV18 and TRBJ1-2; the D gene is possibly TRBD1 (6 bases). Looked up from germline, CDR1 is KGHSH and CDR2 is LQKENI. V was clipped by 5 bases and J by 1 base, with 11 bases between them. This CDR3 has 14 amino acids. This chain's CDR3 is CASSSRQDNYGYTF. The CDR3 DNA reads as TGTGCCAGCTCATCTCGACAGGATAACTATGGCTACACCTTC.